These 19 T cell receptor beta chains were all obtained from the same sample, sequenced in a study of cytomegalovirus exposure and HLA in healthy donors. Primers for the PCR totalled 60 Vbeta and 13 Jbeta. The method was immunoSEQ multiplex PCR; TCRdb's version includes in-frame clones alone and lacks a portion of them. Of under 200,000 clones listed, 87% are singletons. Sample: PBMCs. The receptors here all came from a woman under 40 in good health and CMV-seronegative.

The chain has TRBV5-4 and TRBJ1-2; D call uncertain. This CDR3 is 15 amino acids long. V was pared by 0 bases and J by 0 bases, with 9 bases between. Germline values: CDR1 SGHNT, CDR2 YYREEE (reference sequence). The CDR3 coding sequence is TGTGCCAGCAGCTTGGATGGGCTTTCTAACTATGGCTACACCTTC. Translated, it gives CASSLDGLSNYGYTF. Filled out from reference TRBV5-4 and TRBJ1-2, the complete variable domain reads ETGVTQSPTHLIKTRGQQVTLRCSSQSGHNTVSWYQQALGQGPQFIFQYYREEENGRGNFPPRFSGLQFPNYSSELNVNALELDDSALYLCASSLDGLSNYGYTFGSGTRLTVV.

The gene calls are TRBV30 and TRBJ2-1; maybe TRBD2 (5 bases). This CDR3 has 14 residues. Trimming stripped 4 bases from V and 8 bases from J, with 18 bases between. Germline CDR1 GTSNPN, CDR2 SVGIG (reference sequence). The CDR3 loop is CAWTKGSRMDEQFF. CDR3 bases: TGTGCCTGGACCAAAGGGAGCAGGATGGATGAGCAGTTCTTC.

This clone was picked up a small number of times. This sequence joins TRBV5-1 and TRBJ2-7; 7 bases are shared with TRBD1. The CDR3 totals 13 residues. Trimming removed 5 bases from V and 8 bases from J; junction bases left unmatched: 10. Germline CDR1 SGHRS, CDR2 YFSETQ. The DNA for the CDR3 is TGCGCCAGCAGTTTTGGACAGGCTTATCAGCAGTACTTC. Its protein product is CASSFGQAYQQYF.

In regard to this clone: Mismatch with germline at one junction end may stem from a read error. The chain links TRBV14 to TRBJ2-7, with D possibly being TRBD2 (6 bases). The germline V gene has CDR1 SGHDN and CDR2 FVKESK. There are 14 residues in the CDR3. The CDR3 DNA reads TGTGCCAGCAAGAGAGCGGGCGGCCCCTACGGGCAGTACTTC. This encodes CASKRAGGPYGQYF.

The chain has TRBV27 and TRBJ2-7, with TRBD2 matching over 13 bases. Looked up from germline, CDR1 is MNHEY and CDR2 is SMNVEV (reference sequence). The CDR3 has 15 amino acids. Trimming at V came to 5 bases and at J to 4 bases, leaving 5 bases not matched to a gene. The CDR3 is CASSGGLAGLYEQYF. The CDR3 DNA sequence: TGTGCCAGCAGTGGGGGACTAGCGGGATTATACGAGCAGTACTTC.

This chain links TRBV7-2 with TRBJ1-5, with TRBD1 as a possible D gene (5 bases). Trimming took 1 base from V and 3 from J, leaving 10 bases between them. The CDR3 totals 15 residues. Germline assignment: CDR1 SGHTA and CDR2 FQGNSA. The CDR3 region is CASSLDGGYNQPQHF. Written as DNA, the CDR3 is TGTGCCAGCAGCTTAGACGGGGGATACAATCAGCCCCAGCATTTT.

The CDR3 DNA is TGTGCCAGCAGTTTATTGTCATCCATAGTAAACACCATATATTTT. Its protein product is CASSLLSSIVNTIYF. The rearrangement uses TRBV28 and TRBJ1-3, with unresolved D. Germline CDR1 reads MDHEN; CDR2 reads SYDVKM. This CDR3 has 15 residues. V shed 1 base and J shed 6 bases, with 13 bases lying between them.

The chain uses TRBV6-6 and TRBJ2-7; TRBD1 agrees at 8 bases. Germline V gives CDR1 MNHNY, CDR2 SVGAGI (reference sequence). The CDR3 covers 16 residues. V lost 2 bases, J lost 2 bases, and 8 bases stayed unmatched. Here the CDR3 reads CASSYLAGGSAYEQYF. In DNA, the CDR3 is TGTGCCAGCAGTTACCTAGCAGGGGGCTCGGCCTACGAGCAGTACTTC.

The chain carries TRBV7-2 and TRBJ2-2; the match to TRBD1 covers 10 bases. Germline values: CDR1 SGHTA, CDR2 FQGNSA. With V trimmed by 8 bases and J by 4 bases, 10 bases remained unmatched. This CDR3 is built from 16 residues. CDR3 protein: CASPWGQGLFTGELFF. The CDR3 DNA follows: TGTGCCAGCCCTTGGGGACAGGGGCTGTTCACCGGGGAGCTGTTTTTT.

V gene TRBV14 combines with J gene TRBJ2-5, with D perhaps TRBD2 (6 bases). The germline V gene has CDR1 SGHDN and CDR2 FVKESK. The CDR3 runs to 14 residues. V was shortened by 4 bases and J by 5 bases, with 14 bases between the two germline ends. The CDR3 coding sequence is TGTGCCAGCAGCCGAGAACTAGCTGGGGAGACCCAGTACTTC. Translating gives CASSRELAGETQYF.

The chain links TRBV28 to TRBJ2-7, with TRBD2 as a possible D gene (5 bases). V dropped 2 bases and J dropped 1 base, with 12 bases sitting between them. CDR3 length: 15 amino acids. The germline V gene has CDR1 MDHEN and CDR2 SYDVKM. In DNA form, the CDR3 reads TGTGCCAGCAGTTTACCCGCCGAGGGTTCCTACGAGCAGTACTTC. Protein product: CASSLPAEGSYEQYF.

The V call is TRBV7-7, the J call TRBJ2-7; TRBD1 matches at 8 bases. Germline V gene data show CDR1 as SSHAT and CDR2 as FNYEAQ (reference sequence). The ends lost 5 bases at V and 5 bases at J; junction bases unmatched: 11. The CDR3 is 15 amino acids. DNA of the CDR3: TGTGCCAGCAGCCTTAATGGACAGGGTGTCGACGAGCAGTACTTC. This gives the protein CASSLNGQGVDEQYF.

This chain joins TRBV11-2 and TRBJ2-1, with TRBD1 identical over 8 bases. CDR1 SGHAT and CDR2 FQNNGV come from the germline V gene. V shed 5 bases and J 7 bases; nucleotides not matched to a gene: 13. This CDR3 spans 16 amino acids. The CDR3 region is CASSRYSGGAQNEQFF. The CDR3 bases are TGTGCCAGCAGCCGTTACTCAGGGGGCGCTCAGAATGAGCAGTTCTTC.

The chain couples TRBV15 to TRBJ2-3; weak D call: TRBD2 (5 bases). Germline V gives CDR1 LNHNV, CDR2 YYDKDF (reference sequence). The CDR3 length is 16 residues. The V and J ends lost 0 bases and 0 bases respectively, with 10 bases between them. The CDR3 region is CATSRDQRTSTDTQYF. The CDR3 DNA is TGTGCCACCAGCAGAGACCAGCGGACTAGCACAGATACGCAGTATTTT.

This chain uses TRBV29-1 with TRBJ1-1; D is perhaps TRBD1 (5 bases). V was pared by 6 bases and J by 4 bases, with 21 bases between. The V gene's germline CDR1 is SQVTM and CDR2 ANQGSEA. This CDR3 contains 15 residues. This CDR3 is CSVLPGGSSPTEAFF. The CDR3, as DNA: TGCAGCGTCCTCCCCGGGGGATCGAGTCCCACTGAAGCTTTCTTT.

The chain carries TRBV7-9 and TRBJ2-2, with 12 bases that match TRBD2. Per germline, CDR1 SEHNR and CDR2 FQNEAQ (reference sequence). The CDR3 spans 16 residues. J gave up 7 bases and V 3 bases, and 6 bases lay outside the gene matches. The CDR3 bases are TGTGCCAGCAGCTTGCTAGCGGGAGGGCCGTACGGGGAGCTGTTTTTT. Translating gives CASSLLAGGPYGELFF.

The chain uses TRBV28 and TRBJ2-7; D is perhaps TRBD1 (6 bases). Trimming pared 7 bases from V and 0 bases from J, leaving 13 bases between. Germline CDR1 MDHEN, CDR2 SYDVKM. The CDR3 totals 14 residues. CDR3 protein: CASNSQGPSYEQYF. The CDR3 bases are TGTGCCAGCAATTCACAGGGTCCCTCCTACGAGCAGTACTTC.

The genes are TRBV19 and TRBJ2-1; 10 nucleotides align to TRBD2. Trimming at V came to 7 bases and at J to 7 bases, leaving 13 bases not matched to a gene. The CDR3 totals 16 residues. Germline lookup yields CDR1 LNHDA and CDR2 SQIVND (reference sequence). The CDR3 spells CASIHGASGSRNEQFF. CDR3 bases: TGTGCCAGTATTCATGGGGCTAGCGGGAGTCGGAATGAGCAGTTCTTC. The entire variable domain, with the rest obtained from reference TRBV19 and TRBJ2-1, is as follows: DGGITQSPKYLFRKEGQNVTLSCEQNLNHDAMYWYRQDPGQGLRLIYYSQIVNDFQKGDIAEGYSVSREKKESFPLTVTSAQKNPTAFYLCASIHGASGSRNEQFFGPGTRLTVL.

This chain uses TRBV12-5 with TRBJ1-5, with 7 bases aligning to TRBD1. Per the germline V gene, CDR1 is LGHNT and CDR2 is FRNRAP. Trimming took 0 bases from V and 5 from J; bases not matched to a gene: 7. There are 16 residues in the CDR3. The CDR3: CASGLVETGSDQPQHF. The CDR3 DNA sequence: TGTGCTAGTGGTTTGGTCGAGACAGGGTCCGATCAGCCCCAGCATTTT.